The following is a T cell receptor (beta chain) sequence with its context. This sample is part of a study of T cell changes during pregnancy in multiple sclerosis. V lost 0 bases and J 6 bases, leaving 13 bases between the germline ends. Looked up from germline, CDR1 is SGHTS and CDR2 is YDEGEE. This CDR3 region has 15 residues. The method was immunoSEQ multiplex PCR; TCRdb's version includes in-frame clones alone and lacks a portion of them. The profile shows some 70,000 clones, roughly 92% of them singletons. Sample: peripheral blood, taken after pregnancy. The TCR originated in a female donor in good health, enrolled as a control in a pregnancy study. V gene TRBV5-8 combines with J gene TRBJ1-5, with TRBD1 as a possible D gene (6 bases). The CDR3 is CASSLGWGQIQPQHF. The CDR3 bases are TGTGCCAGCAGCTTGGGATGGGGGCAAATTCAGCCCCAGCATTTT.